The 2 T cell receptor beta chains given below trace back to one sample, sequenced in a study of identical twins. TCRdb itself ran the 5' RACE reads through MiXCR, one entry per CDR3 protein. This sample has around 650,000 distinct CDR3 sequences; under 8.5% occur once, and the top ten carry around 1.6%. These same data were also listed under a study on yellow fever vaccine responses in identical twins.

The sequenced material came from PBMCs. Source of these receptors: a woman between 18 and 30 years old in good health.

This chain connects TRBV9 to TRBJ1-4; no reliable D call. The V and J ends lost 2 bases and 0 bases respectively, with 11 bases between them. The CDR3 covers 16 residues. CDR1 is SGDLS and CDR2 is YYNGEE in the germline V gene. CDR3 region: CASSVRASSTNEKLFF. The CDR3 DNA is TGTGCCAGCAGCGTTCGGGCCTCCTCAACTAATGAAAAACTGTTTTTT.

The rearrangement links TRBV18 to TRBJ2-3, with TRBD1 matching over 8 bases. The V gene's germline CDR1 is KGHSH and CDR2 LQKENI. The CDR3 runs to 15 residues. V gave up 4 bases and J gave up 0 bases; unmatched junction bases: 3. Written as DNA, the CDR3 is TGTGCCAGCTCACAAAACAGGGGGAGCACAGATACGCAGTATTTT. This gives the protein CASSQNRGSTDTQYF.